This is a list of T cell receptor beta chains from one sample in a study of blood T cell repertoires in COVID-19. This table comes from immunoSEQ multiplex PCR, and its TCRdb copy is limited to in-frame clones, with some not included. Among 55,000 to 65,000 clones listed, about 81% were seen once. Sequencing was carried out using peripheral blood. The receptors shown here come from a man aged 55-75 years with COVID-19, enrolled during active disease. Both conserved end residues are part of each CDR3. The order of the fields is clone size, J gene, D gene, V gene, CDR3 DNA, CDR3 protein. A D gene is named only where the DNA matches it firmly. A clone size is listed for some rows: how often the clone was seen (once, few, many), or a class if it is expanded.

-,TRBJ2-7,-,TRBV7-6,TGTGCCAGCAGCTTAGCTGGCAGGGGCCCCTACGAGCAGTACTTC,CASSLAGRGPYEQYF
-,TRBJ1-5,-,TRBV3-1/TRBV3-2,TGTGCCAGCAGCCAATCCGGGAGCAATCAGCCCCAGCATTTT,CASSQSGSNQPQHF
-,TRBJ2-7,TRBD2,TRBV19,TGTGCCAGTAGGAGAGCGGGGGGCGAAGCCTACGAGCAGTACTTC,CASRRAGGEAYEQYF
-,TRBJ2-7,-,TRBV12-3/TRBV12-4,TGTGCCAGCAGTTTCGGCAGGTACGAGCAGTACTTC,CASSFGRYEQYF
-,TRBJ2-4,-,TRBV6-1,TGTGCCAGCAGTGACGGACAGTTAGCCAAAAACATTCAGTACTTC,CASSDGQLAKNIQYF
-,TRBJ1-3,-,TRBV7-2,TGTGCCAGCAGCTACCCCGGAGTGTCCCGAAACACCATATATTTT,CASSYPGVSRNTIYF
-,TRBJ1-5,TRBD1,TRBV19,TGTGCCAGTAGTATAGCTCAGGGGGAATTCAGGCCCCAGCATTTT,CASSIAQGEFRPQHF
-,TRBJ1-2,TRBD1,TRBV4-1,TGCGCCAGCAGCCAAGATGGGGCAGGGGGTGGCTACACCTTC,CASSQDGAGGGYTF
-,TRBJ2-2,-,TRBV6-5,TGTGCCAGCAGTTACTCGAGTGGAGGGGAGGACGGGGAGCTGTTTTTT,CASSYSSGGEDGELFF
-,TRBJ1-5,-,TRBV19,TGTGCCAGTACCATGGGGGGACCGCAGCCCCAGCATTTT,CASTMGGPQPQHF
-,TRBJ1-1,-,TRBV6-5,TGTGCCAGCAGCCACGGGGGTGGGGCTGAAGCTTTCTTT,CASSHGGGAEAFF
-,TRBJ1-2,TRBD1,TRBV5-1,TGCGCCAGCAGCGGAACCGACAGGGCCAACTATGGCTACACCTTC,CASSGTDRANYGYTF
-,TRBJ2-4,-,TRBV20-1,TGCAGTGCTAGTAACCAGGGGAACAAGGCCAAAAACATTCAGTACTTC,CSASNQGNKAKNIQYF
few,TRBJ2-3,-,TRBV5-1,TGCGCCAGCAGCCGAGAATCTCCAGGGGCGTCAGATACGCAGTATTTT,CASSRESPGASDTQYF
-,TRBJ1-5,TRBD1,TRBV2,TGTGCCAGCAGTACTATGCCGGGACAGATTCAGCCCCAGCATTTT,CASSTMPGQIQPQHF
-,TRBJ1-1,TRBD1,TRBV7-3,TGTGCCAGCAGCTCGGACAGGCACACTGAAGCTTTCTTT,CASSSDRHTEAFF
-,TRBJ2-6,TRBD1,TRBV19,TGTGCCAGTAGCCCCGGCTGGGACAGGGGTTTTAGCGCCAACGTCCTGACTTTC,CASSPGWDRGFSANVLTF
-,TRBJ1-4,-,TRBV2,TGTGCCAGCAACACGTCACCACGTGAAAAACTGTTTTTT,CASNTSPREKLFF
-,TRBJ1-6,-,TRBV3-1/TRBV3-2,TGTGCCAGCAGCCAGGGAGCGAATTCACCCCTCCACTTT,CASSQGANSPLHF
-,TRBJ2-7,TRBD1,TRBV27,TGTGCCAGCAGTTTCTCCGGGACAGAATACGAGCAGTACTTC,CASSFSGTEYEQYF
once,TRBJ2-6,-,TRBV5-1,TGCGCCAGCACCCCCGTAGGACATGGGGCCAACGTCCTGACTTTC,CASTPVGHGANVLTF
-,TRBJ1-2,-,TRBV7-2,TGTGCCAGCAGCTTAATTGCAGGGGACTATGGCTACACCTTC,CASSLIAGDYGYTF
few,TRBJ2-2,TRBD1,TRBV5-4,TGTGCCAGCCGAAGGGGGCTGGGCACCGGGGAGCTGTTTTTT,CASRRGLGTGELFF
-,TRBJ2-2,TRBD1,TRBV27,TGTGCCAGCAGTTTAAGCGACAGGGGGACCGGGGAGCTGTTTTTT,CASSLSDRGTGELFF
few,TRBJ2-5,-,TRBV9,TGTGCCAGCAGCGTAAGAGTCGGAGGGGAGACCCAGTACTTC,CASSVRVGGETQYF
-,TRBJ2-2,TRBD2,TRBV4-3,TGCGCCAGCAGCCCCTGGCTAGCGGGCTACGCGAACACCGGGGAGCTGTTTTTT,CASSPWLAGYANTGELFF
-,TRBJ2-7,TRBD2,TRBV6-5,TGTGCCAGCAGTTCCGCCGGGGAGGGACGCTCCTACGAGCAGTACTTC,CASSSAGEGRSYEQYF
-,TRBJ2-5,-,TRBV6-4,TGTGCCAGCTGCAGGTGGGCCCAGTACTTC,CASCRWAQYF
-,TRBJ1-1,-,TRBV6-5,TGTGCCAGCAGTTGGGGGAGGGGGGACACTGAAGCTTTCTTT,CASSWGRGDTEAFF
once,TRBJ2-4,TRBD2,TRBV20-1,TGCAGTGCCTGGGGAGGGGCAACTCAGTACTTC,CSAWGGATQYF
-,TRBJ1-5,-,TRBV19,TGTGCCAGTAGTATCGAATCGGGGACACACAGGAATAGCAATCAGCCCCAGCATTTT,CASSIESGTHRNSNQPQHF
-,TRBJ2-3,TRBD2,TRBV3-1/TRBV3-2,TGTGCCAGCAGCCAAGTACGGGGGGTCCCAGATACGCAGTATTTT,CASSQVRGVPDTQYF
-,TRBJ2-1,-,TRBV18,TGTGCCAGCTCACCGCTGTCAGGGATCAATGAGCAGTTCTTC,CASSPLSGINEQFF
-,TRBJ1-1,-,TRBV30,TGTGCCTGGAACGGTGCCGGTAGCAGTACGGCTTTCTTT,CAWNGAGSSTAFF
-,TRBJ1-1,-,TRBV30,TGTGCCTGGAGTAGGGACACAATCACTGAAGCTTTCTTT,CAWSRDTITEAFF
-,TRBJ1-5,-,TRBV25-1,TGTGCCAGCACTAAAACAGAAAAAATAAATAGCAATCAGCCCCAGCATTTT,CASTKTEKINSNQPQHF
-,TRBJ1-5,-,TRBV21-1,TGTGCCAGCCCCAGGGGACAGGGCGATCAGCCCCAGCATTTT,CASPRGQGDQPQHF
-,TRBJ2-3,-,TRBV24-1,TGTGCCACCAGTGATTCCCACCCAGGGGTCGTGGCAGATACGCAGTATTTT,CATSDSHPGVVADTQYF
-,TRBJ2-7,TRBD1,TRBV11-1,TGTGCCAGCAGCATCAGACAGGGTGGCCACGAGCAGTACTTC,CASSIRQGGHEQYF
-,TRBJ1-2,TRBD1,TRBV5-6,TGTGCCAGCAGCTTGGTTCAGGGGGTTGGCTACACCTTC,CASSLVQGVGYTF
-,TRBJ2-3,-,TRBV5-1,TGCGCCAGCAGCTTCGGCGCGGTAGATACGCAGTATTTT,CASSFGAVDTQYF